The 11 T cell receptor beta chains below were found in one sample sequenced in a study of blood T cell repertoires in COVID-19. The data were produced by immunoSEQ multiplex PCR, yet TCRdb's version contains in-frame clones alone and is incomplete. Altogether roughly 190,000 clones are present, approximately 80% being singletons, with the ten largest covering less than 5.5%. The sample taken for sequencing was PBMCs or T cells enriched from blood (not recorded which). Receptors were obtained from a woman aged 55-70 years with acute COVID-19.

The sample holds one count of this clone. The rearrangement links TRBV30 to TRBJ2-7; 8 nucleotides match TRBD1. The CDR3 spans 13 residues. V lost 0 bases to trimming and J lost 7 bases; unmatched junction nucleotides: 5. CDR1 is GTSNPN and CDR2 is SVGIG in the germline V gene (reference sequence). The CDR3: CAWSVTGGVEQYF. Written as DNA, the CDR3 is TGTGCCTGGAGTGTAACAGGGGGTGTGGAGCAGTACTTC.

The rearrangement uses TRBV5-6 and TRBJ1-5, with D unclear. Germline-derived CDR1 and CDR2 are SGHDT and YYEEEE. Trimming removed 1 base at V and 1 base at J, with 9 bases between. The CDR3 loop spans 15 amino acids. The CDR3 sequence: CASSLRAGSNQPQHF. The CDR3 nucleotides read TGTGCCAGCAGCTTGCGGGCGGGGAGCAATCAGCCCCAGCATTTT.

This chain uses TRBV20-1 with TRBJ1-1; no clear D gene. V was cut by 4 bases and J by 9 bases, with 12 bases left in between. The CDR3 contains 11 residues. CDR1 DFQATT and CDR2 SNEGSKA come from the germline V gene (reference sequence). The CDR3 loop reads CSATSRDKAFF. In nucleotides, the CDR3 is TGCAGTGCTACCTCCCGGGATAAAGCTTTCTTT.

This chain joins TRBV29-1 and TRBJ1-2, with a possible D match to TRBD1 (6 bases). Deletions cut 7 bases from V and 5 bases from J, with 17 bases between. The germline CDR1 and CDR2 sequences are SQVTM and ANQGSEA. The CDR3 totals 13 residues. This CDR3 is CSADGGQEYGYTF. CDR3 DNA sequence: TGCAGCGCCGACGGGGGGCAGGAATATGGCTACACCTTC.

This sequence joins TRBV28 and TRBJ1-2; D is possibly TRBD1 (6 bases). The germline CDR1 and CDR2 sequences are MDHEN and SYDVKM. CDR3 length: 13 residues. V lost 6 bases to trimming and J lost 6 bases, with 14 bases between them. The CDR3: CASSLRTGHGYTF. The CDR3 DNA reads as TGTGCCAGCAGCCTCCGAACAGGGCATGGCTACACCTTC.

This chain uses TRBV18 with TRBJ2-7, with 7 bases that match TRBD1. Germline lookup yields CDR1 KGHSH and CDR2 LQKENI. The CDR3 spans 16 residues. The V and J ends lost 4 bases and 2 bases, in that order; junction bases with no gene match: 11. The CDR3 DNA sequence: TGTGCCAGCTCACGATCAGGCTACGGGACAGCCTACGAGCAGTACGTC. Translated, it gives CASSRSGYGTAYEQYV.

The chain employs TRBV5-8 and TRBJ2-1, with a weak D call TRBD2 (6 bases). CDR1 is SGHTS, CDR2 YDEGEE, per germline. The CDR3 loop spans 15 amino acids. V was pared by 2 bases and J by 4 bases, with 13 bases between. The CDR3 region has the DNA TGTGCCAGCAGCTTCCTTCCCGGGGGTTACAATGAGCAGTTCTTC. Its translation is CASSFLPGGYNEQFF.

The chain carries TRBV7-8 and TRBJ1-2; D remains unclear. CDR3 length equals 11 residues. V gave up 5 bases and J gave up 5 bases, with 6 bases separating them. Germline CDR1 SGHVS, CDR2 FQNEAQ. This CDR3 reads CASSREYGYTF. Here the CDR3 DNA reads TGTGCCAGCAGCCGGGAGTATGGCTACACCTTC.

J is TRBJ1-6 and V is TRBV18; TRBD1 might be the D (6 bases). The CDR3 consists of 14 residues. V lost 3 bases to trimming and J lost 10 bases, with 13 bases between them. Germline CDR1 is KGHSH and CDR2 is LQKENI. As DNA, the CDR3 is TGTGCCAGCTCACCGATGGCAGGGGAGTCACCCCTCCACTTT. Translated, it gives CASSPMAGESPLHF. The full variable domain, with the rest looked up from reference TRBV18 and TRBJ1-6, is NAGVMQNPRHLVRRRGQEARLRCSPMKGHSHVYWYRQLPEEGLKFMVYLQKENIIDESGMPKERFSAEFPKEGPSILRIQQVVRGDSAAYFCASSPMAGESPLHFGNGTRLTVT.

This clone was seen only once. This chain connects TRBV20-1 to TRBJ1-1; D ambiguous. The germline V gene has CDR1 DFQATT and CDR2 SNEGSKA (reference sequence). CDR3 size: 11 residues. Trimming pared 6 bases from V and 3 bases from J, leaving 8 bases between. The CDR3 DNA follows: TGCAGTGCCGCGGGTGACACTGAAGCTTTCTTT. It yields the protein CSAAGDTEAFF.

The chain employs TRBV28 and TRBJ1-2; D remains unclear. V was clipped by 0 bases and J by 1 base, with 9 bases between them. This CDR3 spans 15 amino acids. Germline lookup yields CDR1 MDHEN and CDR2 SYDVKM. The CDR3 here is CASSLWEDLNYGYTF. The CDR3 DNA sequence: TGTGCCAGCAGTTTATGGGAGGACCTTAACTATGGCTACACCTTC.